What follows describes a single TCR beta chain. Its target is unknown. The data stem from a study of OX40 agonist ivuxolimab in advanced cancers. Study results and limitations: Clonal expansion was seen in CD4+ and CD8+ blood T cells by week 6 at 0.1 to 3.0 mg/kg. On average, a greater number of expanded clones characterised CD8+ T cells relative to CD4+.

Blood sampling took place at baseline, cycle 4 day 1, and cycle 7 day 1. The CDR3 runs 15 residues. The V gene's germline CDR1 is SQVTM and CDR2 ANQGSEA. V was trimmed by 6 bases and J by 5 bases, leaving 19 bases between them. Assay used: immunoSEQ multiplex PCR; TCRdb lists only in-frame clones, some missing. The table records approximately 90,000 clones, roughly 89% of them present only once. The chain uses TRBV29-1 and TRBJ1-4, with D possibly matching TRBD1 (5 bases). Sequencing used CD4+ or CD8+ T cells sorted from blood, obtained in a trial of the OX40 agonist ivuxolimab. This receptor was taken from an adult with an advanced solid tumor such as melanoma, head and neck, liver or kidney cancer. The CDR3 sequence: CSVHLNQGFNEKLFF. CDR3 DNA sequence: TGCAGCGTACACCTGAACCAGGGATTCAATGAAAAACTGTTTTTT.